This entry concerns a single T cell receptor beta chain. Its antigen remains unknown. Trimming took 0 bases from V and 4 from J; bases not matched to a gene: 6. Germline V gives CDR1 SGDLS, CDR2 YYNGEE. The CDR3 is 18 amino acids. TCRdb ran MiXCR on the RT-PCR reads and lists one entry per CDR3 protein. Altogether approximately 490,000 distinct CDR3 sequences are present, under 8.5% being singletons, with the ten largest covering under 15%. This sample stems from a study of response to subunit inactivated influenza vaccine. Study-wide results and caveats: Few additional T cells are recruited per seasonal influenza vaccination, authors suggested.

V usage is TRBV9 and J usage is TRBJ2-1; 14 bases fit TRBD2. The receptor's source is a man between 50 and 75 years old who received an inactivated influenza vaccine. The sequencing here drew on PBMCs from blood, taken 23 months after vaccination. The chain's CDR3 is CASSVAGTSGSGYNEQFF. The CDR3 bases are TGTGCCAGCAGCGTAGCTGGGACTAGCGGGAGCGGTTACAATGAGCAGTTCTTC.